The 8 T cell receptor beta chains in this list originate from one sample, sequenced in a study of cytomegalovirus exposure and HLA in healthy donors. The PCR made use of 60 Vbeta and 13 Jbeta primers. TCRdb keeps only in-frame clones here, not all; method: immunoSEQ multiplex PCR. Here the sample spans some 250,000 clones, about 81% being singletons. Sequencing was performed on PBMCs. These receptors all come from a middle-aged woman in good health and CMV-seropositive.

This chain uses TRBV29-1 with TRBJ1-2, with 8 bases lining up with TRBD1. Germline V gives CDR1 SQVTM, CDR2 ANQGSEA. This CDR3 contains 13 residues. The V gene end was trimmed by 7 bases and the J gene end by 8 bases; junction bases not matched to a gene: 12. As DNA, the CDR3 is TGCAGCGCCCCGCAACAGGGGGGAGAGGGCTACACCTTC. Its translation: CSAPQQGGEGYTF.

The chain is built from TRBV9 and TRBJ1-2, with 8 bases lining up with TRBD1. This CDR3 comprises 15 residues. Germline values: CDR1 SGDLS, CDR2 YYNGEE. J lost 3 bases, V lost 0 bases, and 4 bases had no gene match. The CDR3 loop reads CASSVVPGGDYGYTF. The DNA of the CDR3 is TGTGCCAGCAGCGTAGTTCCAGGGGGCGACTATGGCTACACCTTC.

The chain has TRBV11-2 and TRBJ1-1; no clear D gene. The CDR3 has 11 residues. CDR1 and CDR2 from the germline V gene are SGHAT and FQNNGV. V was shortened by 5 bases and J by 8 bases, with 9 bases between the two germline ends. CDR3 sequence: CASSVTTEAFF. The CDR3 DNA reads TGTGCCAGCAGCGTGACTACCGAAGCTTTCTTT.

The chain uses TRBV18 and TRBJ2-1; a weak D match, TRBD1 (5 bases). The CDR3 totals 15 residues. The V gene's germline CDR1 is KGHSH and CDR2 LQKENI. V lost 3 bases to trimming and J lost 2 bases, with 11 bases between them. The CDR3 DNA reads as TGTGCCAGCTCACCCGTCGAGACAGCCTACAATGAGCAGTTCTTC. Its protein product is CASSPVETAYNEQFF.

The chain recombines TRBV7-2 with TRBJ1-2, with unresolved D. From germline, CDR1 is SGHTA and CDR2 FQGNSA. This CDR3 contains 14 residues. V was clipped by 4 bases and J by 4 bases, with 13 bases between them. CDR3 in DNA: TGTGCCAGCAGCTGGAGCGACGGAGTCTATGGCTACACCTTC. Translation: CASSWSDGVYGYTF. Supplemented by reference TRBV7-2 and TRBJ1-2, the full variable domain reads GAGVSQSPSNKVTEKGKDVELRCDPISGHTALYWYRQSLGQGLEFLIYFQGNSAPDKSGLPSDRFSAERTGGSVSTLTIQRTQQEDSAVYLCASSWSDGVYGYTFGSGTRLTVV.

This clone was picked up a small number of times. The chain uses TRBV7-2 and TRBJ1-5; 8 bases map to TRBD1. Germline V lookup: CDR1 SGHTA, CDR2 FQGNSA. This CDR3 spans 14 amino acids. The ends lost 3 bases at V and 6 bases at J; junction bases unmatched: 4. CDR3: CASSFGQGGQPQHF. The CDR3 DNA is TGTGCCAGCAGCTTTGGACAGGGCGGTCAGCCCCAGCATTTT.

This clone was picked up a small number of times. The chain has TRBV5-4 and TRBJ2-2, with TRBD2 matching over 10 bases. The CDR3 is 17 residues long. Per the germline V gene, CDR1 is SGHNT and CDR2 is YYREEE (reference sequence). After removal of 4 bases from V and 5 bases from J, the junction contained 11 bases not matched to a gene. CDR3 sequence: CASSGLAAGGSTGELFF. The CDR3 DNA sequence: TGTGCCAGCAGCGGGTTGGCAGCGGGGGGGTCAACCGGGGAGCTGTTTTTT.

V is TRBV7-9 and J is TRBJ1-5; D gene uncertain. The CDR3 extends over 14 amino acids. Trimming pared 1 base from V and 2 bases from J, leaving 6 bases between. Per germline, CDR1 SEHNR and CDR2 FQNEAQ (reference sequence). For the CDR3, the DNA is TGTGCCAGCAGCTTAGACGCGGGCAATCAGCCCCAGCATTTT. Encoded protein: CASSLDAGNQPQHF.